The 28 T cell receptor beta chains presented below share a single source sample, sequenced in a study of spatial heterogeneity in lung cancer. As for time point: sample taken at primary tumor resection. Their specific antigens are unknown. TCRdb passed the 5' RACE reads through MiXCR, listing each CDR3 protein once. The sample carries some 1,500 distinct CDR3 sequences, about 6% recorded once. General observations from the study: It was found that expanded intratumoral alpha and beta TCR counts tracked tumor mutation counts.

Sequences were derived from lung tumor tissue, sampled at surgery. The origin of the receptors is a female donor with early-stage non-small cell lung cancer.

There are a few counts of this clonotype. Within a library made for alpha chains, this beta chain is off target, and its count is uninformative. DNA of the CDR3: TGTGCCAGCAGTTCCCGGGGGGCCTCCTACAATGAGCAGTTCTTC. Translation gives CASSSRGASYNEQFF. The chain employs TRBV28 and TRBJ2-1; a possible D gene is TRBD2 (7 bases). The V end lost 4 bases, the J end lost 0 bases, and 10 bases lay between the germline ends. Per the germline V gene, CDR1 is MDHEN and CDR2 is SYDVKM. This CDR3 region has 15 residues.

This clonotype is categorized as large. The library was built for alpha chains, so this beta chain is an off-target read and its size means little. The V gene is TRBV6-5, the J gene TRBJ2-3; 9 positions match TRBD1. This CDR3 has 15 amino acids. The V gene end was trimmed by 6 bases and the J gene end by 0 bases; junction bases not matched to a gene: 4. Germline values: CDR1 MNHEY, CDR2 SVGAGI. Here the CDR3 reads CASSPDRGSTDTQYF. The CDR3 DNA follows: TGTGCCAGCAGCCCTGACAGGGGGAGCACAGATACGCAGTATTTT.

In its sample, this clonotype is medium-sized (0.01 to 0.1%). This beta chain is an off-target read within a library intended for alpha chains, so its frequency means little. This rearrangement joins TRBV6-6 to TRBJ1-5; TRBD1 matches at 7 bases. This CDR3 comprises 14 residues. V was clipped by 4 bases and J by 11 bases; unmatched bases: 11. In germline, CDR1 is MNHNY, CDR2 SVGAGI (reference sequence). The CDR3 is CASSSGQGGSAQHF. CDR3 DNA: TGTGCCAGCAGTTCAGGCCAGGGGGGTTCGGCCCAGCATTTT.

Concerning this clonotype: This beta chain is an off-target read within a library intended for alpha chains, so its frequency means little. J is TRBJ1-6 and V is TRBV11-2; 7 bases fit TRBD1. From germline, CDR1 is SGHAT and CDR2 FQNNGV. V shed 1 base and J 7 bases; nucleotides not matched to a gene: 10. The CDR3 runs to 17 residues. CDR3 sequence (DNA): TGTGCCAGCAGCTTAGGGGACAGCGGCCTATGGAATTCACCCCTCCACTTT. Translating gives CASSLGDSGLWNSPLHF.

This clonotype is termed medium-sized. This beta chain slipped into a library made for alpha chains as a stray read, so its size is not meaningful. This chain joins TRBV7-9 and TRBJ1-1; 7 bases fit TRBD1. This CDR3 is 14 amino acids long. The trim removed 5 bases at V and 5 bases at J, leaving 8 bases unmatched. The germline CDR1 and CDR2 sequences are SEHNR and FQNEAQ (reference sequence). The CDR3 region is CASSHGQVGTEAFF. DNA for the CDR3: TGTGCCAGCAGCCATGGACAGGTGGGAACTGAAGCTTTCTTT.

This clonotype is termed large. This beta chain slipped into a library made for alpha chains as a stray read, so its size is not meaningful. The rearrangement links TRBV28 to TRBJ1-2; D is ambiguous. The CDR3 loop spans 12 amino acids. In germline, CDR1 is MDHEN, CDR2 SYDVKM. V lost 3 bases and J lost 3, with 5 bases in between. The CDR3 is CASSFGYYGYTF. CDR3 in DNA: TGTGCCAGCAGTTTCGGGTACTATGGCTACACCTTC.

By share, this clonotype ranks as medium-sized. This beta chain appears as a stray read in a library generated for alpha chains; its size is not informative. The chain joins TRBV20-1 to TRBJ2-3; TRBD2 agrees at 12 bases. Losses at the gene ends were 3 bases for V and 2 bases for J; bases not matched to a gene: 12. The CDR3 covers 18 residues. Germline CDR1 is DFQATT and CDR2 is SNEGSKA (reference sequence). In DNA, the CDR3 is TGCAGTGCTAGGATCCTAGCGGGAGGGGGAGGCCCCACAGATACGCAGTATTTT. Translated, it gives CSARILAGGGGPTDTQYF.

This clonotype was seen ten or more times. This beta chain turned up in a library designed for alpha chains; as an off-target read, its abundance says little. The CDR3 here is CASSLARGQGDNEQFF. CDR3 DNA sequence: TGCGCCAGCAGCTTGGCCCGAGGCCAGGGGGACAATGAGCAGTTCTTC. The J gene is TRBJ2-1, the V gene TRBV5-1; 7 nucleotides align to TRBD1. Germline CDR1 and CDR2: SGHRS and YFSETQ. V shed 0 bases, J shed 5 bases, and the junction held 8 bases outside the gene matches. This CDR3 is 16 amino acids long.

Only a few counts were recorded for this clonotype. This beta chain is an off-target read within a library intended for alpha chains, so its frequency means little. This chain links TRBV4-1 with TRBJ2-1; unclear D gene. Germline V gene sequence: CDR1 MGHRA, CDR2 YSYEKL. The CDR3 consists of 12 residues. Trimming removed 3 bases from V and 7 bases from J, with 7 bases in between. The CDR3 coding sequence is TGCGCCAGCAGCCAGGGGAAGAATGAGCAGTTCTTC. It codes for CASSQGKNEQFF.

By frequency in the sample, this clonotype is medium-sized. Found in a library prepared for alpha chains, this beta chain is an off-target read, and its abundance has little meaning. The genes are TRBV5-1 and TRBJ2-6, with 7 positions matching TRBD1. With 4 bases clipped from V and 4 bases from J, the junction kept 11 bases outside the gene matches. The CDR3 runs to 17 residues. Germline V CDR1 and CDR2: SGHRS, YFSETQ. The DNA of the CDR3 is TGCGCCAGCAGCATGGCCGCGACAGGGTCCGGGGCCAACGTCCTGACTTTC. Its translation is CASSMAATGSGANVLTF.

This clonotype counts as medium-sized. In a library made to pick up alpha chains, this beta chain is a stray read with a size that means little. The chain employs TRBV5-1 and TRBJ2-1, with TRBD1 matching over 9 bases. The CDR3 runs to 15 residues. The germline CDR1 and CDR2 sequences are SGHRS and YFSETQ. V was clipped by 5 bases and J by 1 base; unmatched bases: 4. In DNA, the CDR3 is TGCGCCAGCAGTCCCGGACAGGGGTCCTACAATGAGCAGTTCTTC. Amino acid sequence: CASSPGQGSYNEQFF.

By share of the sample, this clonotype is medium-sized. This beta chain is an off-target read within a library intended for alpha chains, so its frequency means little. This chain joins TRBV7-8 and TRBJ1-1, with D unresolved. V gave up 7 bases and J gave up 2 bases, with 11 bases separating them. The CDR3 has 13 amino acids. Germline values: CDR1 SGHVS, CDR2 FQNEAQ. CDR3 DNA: TGTGCCAGCATGGGCCAGCCAAACACTGAAGCTTTCTTT. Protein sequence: CASMGQPNTEAFF.

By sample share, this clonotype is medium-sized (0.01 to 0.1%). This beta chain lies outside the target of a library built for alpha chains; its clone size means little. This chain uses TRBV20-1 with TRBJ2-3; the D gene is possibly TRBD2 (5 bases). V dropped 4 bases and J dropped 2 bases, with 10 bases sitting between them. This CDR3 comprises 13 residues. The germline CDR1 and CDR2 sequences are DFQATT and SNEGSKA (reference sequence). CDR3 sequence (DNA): TGCAGTGCTACGGACGGGATCACAGATACGCAGTATTTT. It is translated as CSATDGITDTQYF.

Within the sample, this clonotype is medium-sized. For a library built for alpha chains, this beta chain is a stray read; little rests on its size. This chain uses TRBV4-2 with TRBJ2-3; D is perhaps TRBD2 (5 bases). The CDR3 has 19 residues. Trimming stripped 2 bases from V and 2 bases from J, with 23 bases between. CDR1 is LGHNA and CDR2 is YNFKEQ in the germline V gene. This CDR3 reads CASSQHPPPDGGSTDTQYF. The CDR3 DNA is TGTGCCAGCAGCCAACATCCTCCACCGGATGGCGGGTCCACAGATACGCAGTATTTT.

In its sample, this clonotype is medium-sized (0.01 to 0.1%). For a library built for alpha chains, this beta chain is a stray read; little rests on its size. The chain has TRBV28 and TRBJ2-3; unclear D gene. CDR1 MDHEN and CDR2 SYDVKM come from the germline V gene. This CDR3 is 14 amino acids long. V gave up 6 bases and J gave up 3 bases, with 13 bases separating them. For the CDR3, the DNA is TGTGCCAGCAGCCAGGACCAGGTGACAGATACGCAGTATTTT. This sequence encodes CASSQDQVTDTQYF.

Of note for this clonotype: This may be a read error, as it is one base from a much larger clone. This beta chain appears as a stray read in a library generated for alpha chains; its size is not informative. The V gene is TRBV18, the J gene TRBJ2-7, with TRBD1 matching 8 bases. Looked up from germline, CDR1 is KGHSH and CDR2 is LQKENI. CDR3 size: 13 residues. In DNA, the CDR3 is TGTGTCAGCTCACACGGGACAGGCTACGAGCAGTACGTC. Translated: CVSSHGTGYEQYV.

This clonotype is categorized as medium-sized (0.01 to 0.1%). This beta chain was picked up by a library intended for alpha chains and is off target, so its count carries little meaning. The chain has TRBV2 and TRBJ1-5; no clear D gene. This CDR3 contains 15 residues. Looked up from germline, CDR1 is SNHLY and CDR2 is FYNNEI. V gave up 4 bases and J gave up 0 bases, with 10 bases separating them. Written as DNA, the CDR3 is TGTGCCAGCAGTGTTGGACCGTATAGCAATCAGCCCCAGCATTTT. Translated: CASSVGPYSNQPQHF.

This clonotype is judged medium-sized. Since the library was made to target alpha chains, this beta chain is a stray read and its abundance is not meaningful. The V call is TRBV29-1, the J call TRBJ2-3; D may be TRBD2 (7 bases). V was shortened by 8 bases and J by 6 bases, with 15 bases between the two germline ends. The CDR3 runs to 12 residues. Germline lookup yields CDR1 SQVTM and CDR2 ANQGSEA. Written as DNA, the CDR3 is TGCAGCTCGACTCGGGGGGCGGATACGCAGTATTTT. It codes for CSSTRGADTQYF.

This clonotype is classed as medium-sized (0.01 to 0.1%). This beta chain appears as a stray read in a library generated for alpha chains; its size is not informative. CDR3 DNA sequence: TGTGCCAGCAGTTTGGCAGACCTCACAGATACGCAGTATTTT. Translating it yields CASSLADLTDTQYF. The rearrangement joins TRBV7-9 to TRBJ2-3; the D is unclear. Germline V gene lookup returns CDR1 SEHNR and CDR2 FQNEAQ (reference sequence). The CDR3 runs 14 residues. Trimming shortened V by 6 bases and J by 2 bases, and 12 bases separated the two germline ends.

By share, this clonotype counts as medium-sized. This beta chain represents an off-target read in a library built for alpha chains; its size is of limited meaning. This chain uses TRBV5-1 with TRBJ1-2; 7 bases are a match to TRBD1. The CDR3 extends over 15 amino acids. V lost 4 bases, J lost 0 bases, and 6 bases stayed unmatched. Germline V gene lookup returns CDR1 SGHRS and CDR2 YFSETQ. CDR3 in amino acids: CASSTSTGPNYGYTF. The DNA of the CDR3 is TGCGCCAGCAGCACCTCGACAGGGCCTAACTATGGCTACACCTTC.

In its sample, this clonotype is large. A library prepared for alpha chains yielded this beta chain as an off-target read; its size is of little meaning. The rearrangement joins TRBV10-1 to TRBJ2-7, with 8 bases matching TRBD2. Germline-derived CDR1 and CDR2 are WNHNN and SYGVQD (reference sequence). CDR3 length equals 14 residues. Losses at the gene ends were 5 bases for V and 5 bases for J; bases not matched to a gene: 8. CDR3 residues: CASSHERGTNEQYF. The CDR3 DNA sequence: TGCGCCAGCAGTCACGAGCGGGGGACCAACGAGCAGTACTTC.

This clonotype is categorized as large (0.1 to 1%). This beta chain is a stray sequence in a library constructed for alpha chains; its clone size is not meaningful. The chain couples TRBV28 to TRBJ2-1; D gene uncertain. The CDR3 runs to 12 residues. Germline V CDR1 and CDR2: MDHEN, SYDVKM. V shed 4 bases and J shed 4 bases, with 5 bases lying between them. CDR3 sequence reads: CASSYGYNEQFF. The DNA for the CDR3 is TGTGCCAGCAGTTACGGTTACAATGAGCAGTTCTTC.

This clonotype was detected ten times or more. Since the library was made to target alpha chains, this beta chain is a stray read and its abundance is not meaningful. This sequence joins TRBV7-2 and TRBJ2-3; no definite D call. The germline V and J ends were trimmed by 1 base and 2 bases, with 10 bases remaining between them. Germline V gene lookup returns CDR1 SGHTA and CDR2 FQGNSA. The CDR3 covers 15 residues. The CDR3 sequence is CASSLVGIYTDTQYF. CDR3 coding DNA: TGTGCCAGCAGCTTAGTGGGCATTTACACAGATACGCAGTATTTT.

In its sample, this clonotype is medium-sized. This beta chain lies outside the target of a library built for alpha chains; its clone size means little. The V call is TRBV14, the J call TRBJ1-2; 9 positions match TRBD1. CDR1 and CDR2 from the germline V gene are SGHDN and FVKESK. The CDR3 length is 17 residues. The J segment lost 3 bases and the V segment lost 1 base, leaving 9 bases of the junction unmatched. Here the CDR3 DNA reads TGTGCCAGCAGCCAAGCCGGGACAGGGCCCCGGGACTATGGCTACACCTTC. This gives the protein CASSQAGTGPRDYGYTF.

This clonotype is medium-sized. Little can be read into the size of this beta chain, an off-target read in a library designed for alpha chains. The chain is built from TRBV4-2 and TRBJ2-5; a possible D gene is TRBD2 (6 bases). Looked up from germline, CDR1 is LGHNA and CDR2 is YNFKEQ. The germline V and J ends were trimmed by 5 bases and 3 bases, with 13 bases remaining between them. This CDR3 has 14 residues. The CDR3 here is CASSYRGEEETQYF. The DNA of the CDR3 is TGTGCCAGCAGCTACCGAGGGGAGGAAGAGACCCAGTACTTC.

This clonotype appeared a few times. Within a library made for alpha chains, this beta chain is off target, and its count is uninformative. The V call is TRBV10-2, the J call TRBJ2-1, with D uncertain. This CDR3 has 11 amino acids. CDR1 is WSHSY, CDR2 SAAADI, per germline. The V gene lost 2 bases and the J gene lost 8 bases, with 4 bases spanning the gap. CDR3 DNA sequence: TGCGCCAGCAGTGAGGGGGATGAGCAGTTCTTC. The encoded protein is CASSEGDEQFF.

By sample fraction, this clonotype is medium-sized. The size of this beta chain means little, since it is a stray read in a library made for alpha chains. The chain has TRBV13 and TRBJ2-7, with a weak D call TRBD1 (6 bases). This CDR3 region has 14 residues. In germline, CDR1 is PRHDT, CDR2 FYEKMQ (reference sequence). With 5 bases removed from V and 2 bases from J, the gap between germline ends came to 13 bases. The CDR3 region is CASSPGTGTYEQYV. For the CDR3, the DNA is TGTGCCAGCAGCCCTGGAACAGGGACCTACGAGCAGTACGTC.

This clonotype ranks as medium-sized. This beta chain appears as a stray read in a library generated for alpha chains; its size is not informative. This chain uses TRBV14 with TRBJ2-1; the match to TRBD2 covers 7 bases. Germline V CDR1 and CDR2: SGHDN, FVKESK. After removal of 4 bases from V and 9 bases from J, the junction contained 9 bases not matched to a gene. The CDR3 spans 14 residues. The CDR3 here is CASSLQGVAGEQFF. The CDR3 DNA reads TGTGCCAGCAGCCTACAAGGGGTAGCGGGTGAGCAGTTCTTC.